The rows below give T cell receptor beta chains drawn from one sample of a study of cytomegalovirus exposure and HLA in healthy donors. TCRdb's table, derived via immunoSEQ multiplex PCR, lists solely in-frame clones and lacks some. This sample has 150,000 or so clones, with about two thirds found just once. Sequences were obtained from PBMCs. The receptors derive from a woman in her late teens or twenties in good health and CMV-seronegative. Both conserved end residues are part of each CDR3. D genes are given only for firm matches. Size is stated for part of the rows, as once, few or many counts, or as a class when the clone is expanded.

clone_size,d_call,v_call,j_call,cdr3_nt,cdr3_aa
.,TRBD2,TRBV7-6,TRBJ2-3,TGTGCCAGCAGCCCCGGACTAGCGGGGCACACAGATACGCAGTATTTT,CASSPGLAGHTDTQYF
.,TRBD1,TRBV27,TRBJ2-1,TGTGCCAGCAGTGGGACAGCCTGGGGTTACAATGAGCAGTTCTTC,CASSGTAWGYNEQFF
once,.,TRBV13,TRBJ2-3,TGTGCCAGCAGCTTAGGCGCAGATACGCAGTATTTT,CASSLGADTQYF
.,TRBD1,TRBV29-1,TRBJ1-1,TGCAGCGTCAATAGACAGGGATCGAACACTGAAGCTTTCTTT,CSVNRQGSNTEAFF
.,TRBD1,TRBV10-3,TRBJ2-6,TGTGGAACCGGGACAGGGGCCTCTGGGGCCAACGTCCTGACTTTC,CGTGTGASGANVLTF
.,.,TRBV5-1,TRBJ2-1,TGCGCCAGCAGCCCCCCGGGAACCGATGAGCAGTTCTTC,CASSPPGTDEQFF
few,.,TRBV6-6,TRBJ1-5,TGTGCCAGCCAACCAGGGGTACCCAATCAGCCCCAGCATTTT,CASQPGVPNQPQHF
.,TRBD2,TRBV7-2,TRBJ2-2,TGTGCCAGCAGCCCAACTAGCGGGGGGGCGTTCACCGGGGAGCTGTTTTTT,CASSPTSGGAFTGELFF
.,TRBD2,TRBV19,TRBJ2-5,TGTGCCAGTTCCCTTAGCGGGAGTGGGGAGACCCAGTACTTC,CASSLSGSGETQYF
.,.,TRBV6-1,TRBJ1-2,TGTGCCAGCAGTGAAGCATGGGGGGGACGGGAATATGGCTACACCTTC,CASSEAWGGREYGYTF
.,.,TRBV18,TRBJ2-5,TGTGCCAGCTCACCTCGGGGGGAGACCCAGTACTTC,CASSPRGETQYF
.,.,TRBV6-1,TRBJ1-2,TGTGCCAGCAAACTCATAGCTAACTATGGCTACACCTTC,CASKLIANYGYTF
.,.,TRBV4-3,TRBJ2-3,TGCGCCAGCAGCCAAGGCTCCACAGCCACAGATACGCAGTATTTT,CASSQGSTATDTQYF
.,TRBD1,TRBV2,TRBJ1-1,TGTGCCAGCAGGGGGGACAGGTTGAACACTGAAGCTTTCTTT,CASRGDRLNTEAFF
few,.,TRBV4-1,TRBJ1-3,TGCGCCAGCAGCCAAGATCGGGGGTTTGGAAACACCATATATTTT,CASSQDRGFGNTIYF
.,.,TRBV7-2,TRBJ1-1,TGTGCCAGCAGCCTCCAGGGTTCCATGAACACTGAAGCTTTCTTT,CASSLQGSMNTEAFF
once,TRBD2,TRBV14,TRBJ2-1,TGTGCCAGCACTGGACTAGCGGGATCCCCCTACAATGAGCAGTTCTTC,CASTGLAGSPYNEQFF
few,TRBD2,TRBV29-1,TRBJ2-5,TGCAGCGTTGGGGGGGGTAGGGTAGCGGACCAAGAGACCCAGTACTTC,CSVGGGRVADQETQYF
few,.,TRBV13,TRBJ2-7,TGTGCCAGCAGCTCTAGTCTGGTTGGTGAGCAGTACTTC,CASSSSLVGEQYF
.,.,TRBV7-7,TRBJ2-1,TGTGCCAGCAGCCCCTCCCCCGGGGACAATGAGCAGTTCTTC,CASSPSPGDNEQFF
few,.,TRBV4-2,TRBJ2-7,TGTGCCAGCAGCCAAGCAACAGACTACGAGCAGTACTTC,CASSQATDYEQYF
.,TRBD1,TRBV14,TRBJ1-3,TGTGCCAGCAGCCACCTGGGACAGGGGGCGATCGGAAACACCATATATTTT,CASSHLGQGAIGNTIYF
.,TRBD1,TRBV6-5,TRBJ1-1,TGTGCCAGCAGCTCCGGACAGGGGAACACTGAAGCTTTCTTT,CASSSGQGNTEAFF
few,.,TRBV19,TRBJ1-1,TGTGCCAGTAGTATCAATTCCCACACTGAAGCTTTCTTT,CASSINSHTEAFF
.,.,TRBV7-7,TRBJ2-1,TGTGCCAGCAGCCCGACCCTTCCGGGTAGCGGCGATGAGCAGTTCTTC,CASSPTLPGSGDEQFF
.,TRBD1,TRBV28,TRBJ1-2,TGTGCCAGCAGTTTCTACGCCCAGGGGGGTTATGGCTACACCTTC,CASSFYAQGGYGYTF
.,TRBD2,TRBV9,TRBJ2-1,TGTGCCAGCAGCGTAGGACTAGCGGTCAATGAGCAGTTCTTC,CASSVGLAVNEQFF
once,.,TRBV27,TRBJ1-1,TGTGCCAGCAGTCGAGAAGGGGGACCTCAAGGGAACACTGAAGCTTTCTTT,CASSREGGPQGNTEAFF
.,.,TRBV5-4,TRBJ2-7,TGTGCCAGCAGCTTGGCGCGGGACTACGAGCAGTACTTC,CASSLARDYEQYF
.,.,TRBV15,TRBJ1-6,TGTGCCACCAGCAGAGATCTTTCTGGACAGAGTAATTCACCCCTCCACTTT,CATSRDLSGQSNSPLHF
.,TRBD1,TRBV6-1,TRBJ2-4,TGTGCCCTACTGTTGGGGGACAGGGTAAACATTCAGTACTTC,CALLLGDRVNIQYF
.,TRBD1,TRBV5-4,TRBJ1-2,TGTGCCAGCAGTCTGGACAGGACGAACTATGGCTACACCTTC,CASSLDRTNYGYTF
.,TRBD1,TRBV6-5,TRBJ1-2,TGTGCCAGCAGTTACGAAGGGACAGATTTCTATGGCTACACCTTC,CASSYEGTDFYGYTF
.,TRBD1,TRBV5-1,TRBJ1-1,TGCGCCAGCAGCTTGGGCCCGACAGGGCTTAACACTGAAGCTTTCTTT,CASSLGPTGLNTEAFF
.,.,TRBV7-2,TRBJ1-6,TGTGCCAGCAGTTTTACAGGGAATTTCTCACCCCTCCACTTT,CASSFTGNFSPLHF
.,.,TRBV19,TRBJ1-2,TGTGCCAGTAGTCCCGGGATCTATGGCTACACCTTC,CASSPGIYGYTF
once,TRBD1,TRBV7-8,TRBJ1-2,TGTGCCAGCAGCTTTGGGACAGAGACCGGCTACACCTTC,CASSFGTETGYTF
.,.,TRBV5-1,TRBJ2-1,TGCGCCAGCACTGAATCGGGTCTTAATGAGCAGTTCTTC,CASTESGLNEQFF
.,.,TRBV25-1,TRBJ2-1,TGTGCCAGCACCTCAGGGCACCAGCAGTTCTTC,CASTSGHQQFF
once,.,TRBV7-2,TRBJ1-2,TGTGCCAGCAGCCTGAACTCAGCTAGTTATGGCTACACCTTC,CASSLNSASYGYTF
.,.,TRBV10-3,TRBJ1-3,TGTGCCGCAATTGGAACTGGGGGGACAAACACCATATATTTT,CAAIGTGGTNTIYF
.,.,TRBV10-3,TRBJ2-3,TGTGCCATCAGAAGCGGGAGCACAGATACGCAGTATTTT,CAIRSGSTDTQYF